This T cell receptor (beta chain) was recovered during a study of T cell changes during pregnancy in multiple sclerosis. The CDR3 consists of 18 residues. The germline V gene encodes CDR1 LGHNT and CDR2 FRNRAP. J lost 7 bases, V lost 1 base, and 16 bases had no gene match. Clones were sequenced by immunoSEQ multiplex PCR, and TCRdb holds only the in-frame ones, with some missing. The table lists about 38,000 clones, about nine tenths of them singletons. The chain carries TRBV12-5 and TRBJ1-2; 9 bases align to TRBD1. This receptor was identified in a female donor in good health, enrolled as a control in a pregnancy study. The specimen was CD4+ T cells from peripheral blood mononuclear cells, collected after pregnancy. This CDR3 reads CASGLGDRVPVVFRGYTF. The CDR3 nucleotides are TGTGCTAGTGGTTTGGGGGACAGGGTGCCCGTCGTGTTTCGTGGCTACACCTTC. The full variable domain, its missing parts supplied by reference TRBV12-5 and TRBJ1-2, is DARVTQTPRHKVTEMGQEVTMRCQPILGHNTVFWYRQTMMQGLELLAYFRNRAPLDDSGMPKDRFSAEMPDATLATLKIQPSEPRDSAVYFCASGLGDRVPVVFRGYTFGSGTRLTVV.